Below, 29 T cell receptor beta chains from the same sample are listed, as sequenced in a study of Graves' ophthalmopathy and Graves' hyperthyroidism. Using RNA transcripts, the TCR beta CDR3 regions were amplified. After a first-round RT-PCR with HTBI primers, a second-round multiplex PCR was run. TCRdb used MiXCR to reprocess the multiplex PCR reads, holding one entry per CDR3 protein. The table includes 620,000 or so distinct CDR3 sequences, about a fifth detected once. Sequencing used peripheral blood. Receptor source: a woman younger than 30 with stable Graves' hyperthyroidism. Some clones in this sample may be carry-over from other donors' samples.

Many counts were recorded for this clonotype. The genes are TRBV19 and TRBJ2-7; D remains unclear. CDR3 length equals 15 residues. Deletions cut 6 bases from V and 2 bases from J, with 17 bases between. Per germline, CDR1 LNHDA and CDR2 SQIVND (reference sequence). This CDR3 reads CASSPADGLTYEQYF. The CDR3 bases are TGTGCCAGTAGCCCAGCTGATGGTCTAACCTACGAGCAGTACTTC.

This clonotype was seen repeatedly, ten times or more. CDR3 amino acids: CASIGGSNYEQYF. CDR3 bases: TGTGCCAGCATAGGCGGGAGTAACTACGAGCAGTACTTC. V is TRBV28 and J is TRBJ2-7; 7 bases line up with TRBD2. The V gene end was trimmed by 7 bases and the J gene end by 3 bases; junction bases not matched to a gene: 6. Per germline, CDR1 MDHEN and CDR2 SYDVKM. The CDR3 totals 13 residues.

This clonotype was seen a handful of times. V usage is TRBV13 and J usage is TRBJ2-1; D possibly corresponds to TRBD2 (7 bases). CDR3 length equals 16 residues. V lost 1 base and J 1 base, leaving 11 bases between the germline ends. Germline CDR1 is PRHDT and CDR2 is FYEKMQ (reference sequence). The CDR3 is CASSLVQGGSYNEQFF. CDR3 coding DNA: TGTGCCAGCAGCTTAGTACAGGGAGGGTCCTACAATGAGCAGTTCTTC. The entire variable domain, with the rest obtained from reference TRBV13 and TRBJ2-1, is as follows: AAGVIQSPRHLIKEKRETATLKCYPIPRHDTVYWYQQGPGQDPQFLISFYEKMQSDKGSIPDRFSAQQFSDYHSELNMSSLELGDSALYFCASSLVQGGSYNEQFFGPGTRLTVL.

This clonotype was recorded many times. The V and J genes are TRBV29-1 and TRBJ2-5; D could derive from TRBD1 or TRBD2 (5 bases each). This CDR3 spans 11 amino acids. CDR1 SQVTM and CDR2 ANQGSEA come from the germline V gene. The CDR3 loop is CKGWGLETQYF. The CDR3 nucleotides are TGCAAAGGTTGGGGGTTAGAGACCCAGTACTTC.

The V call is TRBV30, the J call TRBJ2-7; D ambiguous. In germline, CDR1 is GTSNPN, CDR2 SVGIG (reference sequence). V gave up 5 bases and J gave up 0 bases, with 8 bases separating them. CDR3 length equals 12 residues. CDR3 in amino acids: CAWYASSYEQYF. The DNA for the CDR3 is TGTGCCTGGTACGCCAGCTCCTACGAGCAGTACTTC.

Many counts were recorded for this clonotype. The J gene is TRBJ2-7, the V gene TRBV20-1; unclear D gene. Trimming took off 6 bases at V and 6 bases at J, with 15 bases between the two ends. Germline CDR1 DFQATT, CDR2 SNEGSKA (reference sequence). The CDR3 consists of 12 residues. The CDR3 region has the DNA TGCAGTGCCACCCAAGAGGTTTCCGAGCAGTACTTC. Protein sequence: CSATQEVSEQYF.

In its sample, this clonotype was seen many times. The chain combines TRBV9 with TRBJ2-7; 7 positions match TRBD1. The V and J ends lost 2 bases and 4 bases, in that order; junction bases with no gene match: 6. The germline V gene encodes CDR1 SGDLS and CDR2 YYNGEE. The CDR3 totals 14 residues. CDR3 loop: CASSVKGADYEQYF. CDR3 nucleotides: TGTGCCAGCAGCGTTAAGGGGGCTGATTACGAGCAGTACTTC.

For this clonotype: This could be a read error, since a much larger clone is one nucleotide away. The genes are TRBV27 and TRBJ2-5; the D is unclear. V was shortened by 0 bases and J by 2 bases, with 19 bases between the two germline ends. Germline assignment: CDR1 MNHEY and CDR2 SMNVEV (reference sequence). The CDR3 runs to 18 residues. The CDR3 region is CASSLSMRARLNQETQYF. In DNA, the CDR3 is TGTGCCAGCAGTTTATCGATGCGAGCGCGACTCAATCAAGAGACCCAGTACTTC.

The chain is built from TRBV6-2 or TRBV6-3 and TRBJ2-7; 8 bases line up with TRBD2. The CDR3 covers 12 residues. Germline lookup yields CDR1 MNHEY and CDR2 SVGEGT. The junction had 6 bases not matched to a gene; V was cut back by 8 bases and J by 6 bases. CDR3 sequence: CASRREASEQYF. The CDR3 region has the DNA TGTGCCAGCCGGCGGGAGGCGTCCGAGCAGTACTTC.

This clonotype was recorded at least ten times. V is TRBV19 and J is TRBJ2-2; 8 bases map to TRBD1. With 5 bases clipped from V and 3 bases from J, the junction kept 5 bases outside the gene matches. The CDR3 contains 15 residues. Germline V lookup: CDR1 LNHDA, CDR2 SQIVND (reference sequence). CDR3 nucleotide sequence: TGTGCCAGTAGTTCCCAGGGGGCTTACACCGGGGAGCTGTTTTTT. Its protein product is CASSSQGAYTGELFF.

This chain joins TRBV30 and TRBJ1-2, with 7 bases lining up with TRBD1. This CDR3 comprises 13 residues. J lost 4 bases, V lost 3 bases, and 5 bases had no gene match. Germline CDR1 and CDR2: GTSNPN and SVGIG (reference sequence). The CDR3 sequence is CAWRDREGYGYTF. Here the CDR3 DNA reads TGTGCCTGGAGAGACAGGGAGGGCTATGGCTACACCTTC.

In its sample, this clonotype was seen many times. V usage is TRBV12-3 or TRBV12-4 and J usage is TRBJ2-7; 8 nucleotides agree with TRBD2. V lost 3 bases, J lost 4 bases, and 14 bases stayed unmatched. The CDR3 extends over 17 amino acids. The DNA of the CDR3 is TGTGCCAGCAGTTTGGGGCGCGGGAGCGGGAGAACGTACGAGCAGTACTTC. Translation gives CASSLGRGSGRTYEQYF.

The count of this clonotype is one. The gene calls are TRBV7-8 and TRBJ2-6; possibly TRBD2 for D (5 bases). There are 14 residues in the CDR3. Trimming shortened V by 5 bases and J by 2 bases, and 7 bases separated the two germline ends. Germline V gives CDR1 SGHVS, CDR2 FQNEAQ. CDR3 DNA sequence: TGTGCCAGCAGCCCGACTACTGGGGCCAACGTCCTGACTTTC. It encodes CASSPTTGANVLTF.

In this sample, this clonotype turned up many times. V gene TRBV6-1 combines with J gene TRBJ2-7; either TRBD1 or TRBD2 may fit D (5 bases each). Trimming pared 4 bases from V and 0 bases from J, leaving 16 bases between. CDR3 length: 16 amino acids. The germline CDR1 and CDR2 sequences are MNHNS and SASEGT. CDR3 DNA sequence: TGTGCCAGCAGTGGGACCAGGGACGGAGTCTCCTACGAGCAGTACTTC. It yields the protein CASSGTRDGVSYEQYF.

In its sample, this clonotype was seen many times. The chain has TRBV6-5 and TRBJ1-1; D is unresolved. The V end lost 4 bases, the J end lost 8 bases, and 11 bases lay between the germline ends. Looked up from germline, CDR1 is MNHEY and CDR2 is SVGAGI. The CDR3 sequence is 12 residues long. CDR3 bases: TGTGCCAGCAGTTCGGACTCCCACGAAGCTTTCTTT. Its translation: CASSSDSHEAFF.

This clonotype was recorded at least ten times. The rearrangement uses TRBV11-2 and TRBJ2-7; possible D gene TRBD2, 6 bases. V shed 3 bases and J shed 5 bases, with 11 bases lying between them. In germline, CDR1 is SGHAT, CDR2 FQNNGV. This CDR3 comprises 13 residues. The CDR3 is CASSFRGIHEQYF. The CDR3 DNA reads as TGTGCCAGCAGCTTCCGGGGGATCCACGAGCAGTACTTC.

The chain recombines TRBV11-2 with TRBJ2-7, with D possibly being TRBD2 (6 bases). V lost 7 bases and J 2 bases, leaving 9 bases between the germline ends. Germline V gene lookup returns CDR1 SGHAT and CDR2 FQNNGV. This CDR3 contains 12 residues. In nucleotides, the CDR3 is TGTGCCAGCACCGCGGGGACCTACGAGCAGTACGTC. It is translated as CASTAGTYEQYV.

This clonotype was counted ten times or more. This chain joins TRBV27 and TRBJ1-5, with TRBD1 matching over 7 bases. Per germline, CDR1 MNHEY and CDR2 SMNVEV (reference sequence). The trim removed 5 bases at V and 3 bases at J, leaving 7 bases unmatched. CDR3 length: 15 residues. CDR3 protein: CASSPDRLNNQPQHF. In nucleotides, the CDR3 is TGTGCCAGCAGTCCGGACAGGCTAAACAATCAGCCCCAGCATTTT.

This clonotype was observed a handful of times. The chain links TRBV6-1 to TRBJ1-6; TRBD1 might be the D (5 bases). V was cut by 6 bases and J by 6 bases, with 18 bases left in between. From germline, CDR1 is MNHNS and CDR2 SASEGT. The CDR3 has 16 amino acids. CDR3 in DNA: TGTGCCAGCAGACGTATAGGGACGTCATCTAATTCACCCCTCCACTTT. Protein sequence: CASRRIGTSSNSPLHF.

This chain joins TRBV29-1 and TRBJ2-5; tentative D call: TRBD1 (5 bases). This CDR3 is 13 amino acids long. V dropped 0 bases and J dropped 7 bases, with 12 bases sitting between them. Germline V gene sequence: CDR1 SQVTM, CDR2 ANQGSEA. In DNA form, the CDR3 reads TGCAGCGTTGAAGAGGGCAGGGCGAGGACCCAGTACTTC. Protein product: CSVEEGRARTQYF. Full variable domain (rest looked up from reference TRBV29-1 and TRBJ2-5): SAVISQKPSRDICQRGTSLTIQCQVDSQVTMMFWYRQQPGQSLTLIATANQGSEATYESGFVIDKFPISRPNLTFSTLTVSNMSPEDSSIYLCSVEEGRARTQYFGPGTRLLVL.

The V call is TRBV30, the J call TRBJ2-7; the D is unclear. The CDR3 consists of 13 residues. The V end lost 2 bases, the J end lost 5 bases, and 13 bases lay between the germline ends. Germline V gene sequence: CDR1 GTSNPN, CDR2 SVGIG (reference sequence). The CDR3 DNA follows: TGTGCCTGGAGTCCTCCCGAAGACCACGAGCAGTACTTC. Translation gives CAWSPPEDHEQYF.

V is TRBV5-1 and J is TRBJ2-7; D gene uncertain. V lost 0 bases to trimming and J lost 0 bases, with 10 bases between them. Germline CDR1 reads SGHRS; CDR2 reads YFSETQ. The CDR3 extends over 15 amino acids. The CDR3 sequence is CASSLEVAVSYEQYF. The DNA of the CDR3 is TGCGCCAGCAGCTTGGAGGTGGCGGTCTCCTACGAGCAGTACTTC.

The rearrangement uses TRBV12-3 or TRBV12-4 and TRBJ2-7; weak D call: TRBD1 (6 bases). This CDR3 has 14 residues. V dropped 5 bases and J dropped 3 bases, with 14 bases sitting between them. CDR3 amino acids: CASSPPGHGYEQYF. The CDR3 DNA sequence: TGTGCCAGCAGTCCCCCGGGACACGGCTACGAGCAGTACTTC.

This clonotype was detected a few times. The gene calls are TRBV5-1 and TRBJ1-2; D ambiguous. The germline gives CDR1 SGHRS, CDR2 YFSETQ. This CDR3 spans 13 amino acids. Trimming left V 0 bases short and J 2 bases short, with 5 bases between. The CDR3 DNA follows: TGCGCCAGCAGCTTGGTAGACAACTATGGCTACACCTTC. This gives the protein CASSLVDNYGYTF.

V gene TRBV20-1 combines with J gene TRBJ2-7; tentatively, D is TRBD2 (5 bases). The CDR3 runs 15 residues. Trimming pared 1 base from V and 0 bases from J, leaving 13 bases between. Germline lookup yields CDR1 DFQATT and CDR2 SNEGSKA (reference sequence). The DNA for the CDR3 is TGCAGTGCTAGAGTTCTAGGACTCAGCTCCTACGAGCAGTACTTC. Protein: CSARVLGLSSYEQYF.

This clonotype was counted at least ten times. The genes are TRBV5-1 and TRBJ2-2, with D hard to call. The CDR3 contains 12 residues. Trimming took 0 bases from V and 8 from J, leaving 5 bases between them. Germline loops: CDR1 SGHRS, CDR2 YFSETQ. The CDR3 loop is CASSLVGGELFF. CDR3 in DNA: TGCGCCAGCAGCTTGGTCGGGGGGGAGCTGTTTTTT.

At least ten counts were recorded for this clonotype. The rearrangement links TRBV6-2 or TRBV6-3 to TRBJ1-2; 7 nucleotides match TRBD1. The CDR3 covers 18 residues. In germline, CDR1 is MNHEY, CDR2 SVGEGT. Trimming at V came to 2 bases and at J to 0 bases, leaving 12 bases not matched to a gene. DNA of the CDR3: TGTGCCAGCAGTTACGACCCGACAGGGTCGAGAGCTAACTATGGCTACACCTTC. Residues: CASSYDPTGSRANYGYTF.

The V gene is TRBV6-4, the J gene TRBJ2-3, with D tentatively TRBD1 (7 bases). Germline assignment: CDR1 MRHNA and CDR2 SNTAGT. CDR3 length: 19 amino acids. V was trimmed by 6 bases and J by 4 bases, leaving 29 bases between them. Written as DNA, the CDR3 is TGTGCCAGCAGAAGAGGCCAGCCCTATTGGAGGGGGCGGTCAGATACGCAGTATTTT. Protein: CASRRGQPYWRGRSDTQYF.

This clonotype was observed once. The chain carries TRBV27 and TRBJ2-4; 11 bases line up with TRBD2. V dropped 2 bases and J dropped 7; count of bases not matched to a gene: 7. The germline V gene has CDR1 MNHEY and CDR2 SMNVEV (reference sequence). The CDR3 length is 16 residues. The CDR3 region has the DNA TGTGCCAGCAGTTTACTAGCGGGAGGAGGGGGGAACATTCAGTACTTC. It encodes CASSLLAGGGGNIQYF.